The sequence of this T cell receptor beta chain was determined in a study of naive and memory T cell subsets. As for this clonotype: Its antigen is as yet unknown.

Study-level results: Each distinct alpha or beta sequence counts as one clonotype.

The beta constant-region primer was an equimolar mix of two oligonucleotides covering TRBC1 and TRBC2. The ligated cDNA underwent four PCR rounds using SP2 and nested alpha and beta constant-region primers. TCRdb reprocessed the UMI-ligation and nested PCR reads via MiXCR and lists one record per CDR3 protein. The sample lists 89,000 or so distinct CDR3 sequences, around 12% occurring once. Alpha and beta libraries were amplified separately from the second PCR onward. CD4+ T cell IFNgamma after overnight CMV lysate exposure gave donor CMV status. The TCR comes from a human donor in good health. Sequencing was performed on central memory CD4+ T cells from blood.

CDR3: CASSVQGNYGYTF. CDR3 nucleotides: TGCGCCAGCAGCGTGCAGGGGAACTATGGCTACACCTTC. This chain joins TRBV5-1 and TRBJ1-2, with D tentatively TRBD1 (6 bases). Trimming took off 4 bases at V and 2 bases at J, with 9 bases between the two ends. Germline V gene data show CDR1 as SGHRS and CDR2 as YFSETQ. The CDR3 is 13 residues long.